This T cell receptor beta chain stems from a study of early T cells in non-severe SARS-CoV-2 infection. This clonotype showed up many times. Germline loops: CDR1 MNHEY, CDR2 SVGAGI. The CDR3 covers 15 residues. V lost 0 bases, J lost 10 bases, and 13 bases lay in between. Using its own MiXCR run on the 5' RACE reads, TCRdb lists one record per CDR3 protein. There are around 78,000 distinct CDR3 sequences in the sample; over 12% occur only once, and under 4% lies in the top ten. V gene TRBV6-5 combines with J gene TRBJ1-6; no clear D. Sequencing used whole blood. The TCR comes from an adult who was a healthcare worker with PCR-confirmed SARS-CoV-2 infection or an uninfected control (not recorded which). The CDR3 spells CASSYSPGLESPLHF. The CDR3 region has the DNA TGTGCCAGCAGTTACTCGCCGGGGTTAGAATCACCCCTCCACTTT.